Listed below are T cell receptor beta chains from one sample, sequenced in a study of siplizumab effects on memory and regulatory T cells. Clones were sequenced by immunoSEQ multiplex PCR, and TCRdb holds only the in-frame ones, with some missing. The data contain over 80,000 clones, roughly 87% of them singletons. Source material: Tregs sorted from blood. The receptors stem from a human donor in good health. Both conserved end residues are part of each CDR3. The D gene is left open where the match is weak. The listing skips clone size in some rows; elsewhere it reads once, few, many or a size class.

>TRBJ2-3|-|TRBV6-5|-
CASSYRDFTDTQYF
TGTGCCAGCAGTTACCGGGACTTCACAGATACGCAGTATTTT
>TRBJ2-1|-|TRBV5-4|-
CASSSPTGAHEQFF
TGTGCCAGCAGCTCGCCGACTGGGGCCCATGAGCAGTTCTTC
>TRBJ1-4|-|TRBV6-5|-
CASSYWGNEKLFF
TGTGCCAGCAGTTACTGGGGGAATGAAAAACTGTTTTTT
>TRBJ2-5|TRBD2|TRBV7-9|once
CASSPGVLAGGQETQYF
TGTGCCAGCAGCCCAGGAGTATTAGCGGGGGGGCAAGAGACCCAGTACTTC
>TRBJ1-3|-|TRBV2|-
CASNRRSGNTIYF
TGTGCCAGCAATCGCCGATCTGGAAACACCATATATTTT
>TRBJ2-7|TRBD1|TRBV5-1|-
CASSLPRGPGPHEQYF
TGCGCCAGCAGCCTACCCAGGGGGCCCGGTCCCCACGAGCAGTACTTC
>TRBJ2-2|TRBD1|TRBV18|-
CASSPDRGSDTGELFF
TGTGCCAGCTCACCAGACAGGGGTTCGGACACCGGGGAGCTGTTTTTT
>TRBJ1-1|TRBD1|TRBV29-1|medium-sized
CSVARDHGTGLIAFF
TGCAGCGTTGCCAGGGATCATGGGACAGGGTTGATAGCTTTCTTT
>TRBJ2-5|-|TRBV30|-
CAWKEVETQYF
TGTGCCTGGAAGGAGGTGGAGACCCAGTACTTC
>TRBJ1-6|-|TRBV11-1|-
CASSLVSYNSPLHF
TGTGCCAGCAGCTTAGTGAGCTACAATTCACCCCTCCACTTT
>TRBJ2-5|-|TRBV28|-
CASSSGGRSFQETQYF
TGTGCCAGCAGTTCGGGCGGCAGGTCCTTCCAAGAGACCCAGTACTTC
>TRBJ1-2|-|TRBV21-1|-
CASSLTPRGLYGYTF
TGTGCCAGCAGCCTGACCCCCAGGGGCTTGTATGGCTACACCTTC
>TRBJ2-5|-|TRBV5-4|-
CASSPGGGGKETQYF
TGTGCCAGCAGCCCAGGGGGGGGCGGTAAAGAGACCCAGTACTTC